This record looks at one T cell receptor (beta chain) sequence and its context. Many counts were recorded for this clonotype. Its antigen remains undetermined. No base quality values were provided; no much bigger clone lies one nucleotide off. The data originate from a study of identical twins (dated by TCRdb to the mid-2010s). A note on the overall study: To test whether fetal clonotypes persist, the study used deep sequencing on TCR alpha and beta repertoires from monozygotic twins, unrelated adults of various ages, and cord blood. To rule out contamination, the twin experiments were replicated at different times with different library preparation protocols.

Receptors were amplified or captured by 5' RACE. Instrument used: Illumina HiSeq 2000. Template switching added a universal primer binding site, and the final cDNA carried a unique molecular identifier that allowed TCR cDNA molecules to be counted accurately. First-strand cDNA for TCR alpha and beta chains was synthesized from specific primers in the conserved constant-segment region. Each cDNA library was double barcoded, with a SMART-Mk sample barcode plus Illumina barcodes, to control for contamination. TruSeq adapter sequences and Illumina sample barcodes were added in two successive PCR steps. The Illumina HiSeq platform was used with custom primers to sequence TCR alpha and beta cDNA libraries. As for the original processing: MiGEC was used to process raw reads and extract unique molecular identifiers, and MiXCR was used to find CDR3 positions. For each individual, recombination models were inferred using an EM algorithm with the repgenHMM and IGoR tools. The analysis of shared clonotypes was done with the tcR package in R, with sharing normalized by the product of cloneset sizes. Out-of-frame nonproductive sequences were analyzed to study raw recombination free of thymic and clonal selection effects. The public reads were reprocessed in TCRdb via fastp at Q25 and MiXCR, keeping in-frame beta chains. Records with the same CDR3 protein are collapsed into one entry carrying the most frequent genes and DNA. The V and J calls come from TCRdb's annotation, not from the publication. The sample has hundreds of thousands of distinct CDR3 sequences on record, 5.5% to 7.5% of them singletons. Jointly, the top ten make up 1.5% to 2% of the sample.

What the study reported, not specific to this receptor: The excess sharing between twins in beta out-of-frame sequences was weaker because fewer shared sequences reduced the signal-to-noise ratio. Out-of-frame TCR alpha sharing in monozygotic twins was systematically underestimated by recombination models, whereas sharing between unrelated individuals was in agreement with the recombination models. Because the same donors could not be followed over many years, conclusions were based on cross-sectional statistical analysis. Invariant T cells such as MAIT and iNKT could partly confound zero-insertion analyses, although diverse VJ usage argued against such confounding for most clonotypes. Abundant cord blood beta clonotypes had fewer insertions, young adult naive repertoires showed a similar but weaker trend, and memory repertoires showed no such trend. Compared with coincidental sharing between unrelated individuals, an excess of low generation-probability sequences was observed among out-of-frame TCR alpha sequences shared between twins.

Every donor was a healthy Caucasian. Three unrelated non-twin adults were additionally sequenced: a male aged 18 to 30, a male aged 50 to 59 and a female aged 50 to 59. Miltenyi CD45RO+ enrichment and human naive T-cell isolation kits were used to isolate memory (CD45RO+) and naive T cells from PBMC. The sequence derives from a man in his late teens or twenties in good health. Source material: naive T cells sorted from blood. The cell subset or site label corresponds to: cells isolated with a human naive T-cell isolation kit.

The DNA reads as follows: TGTGCCAGCAGCCCGGGACAGGGTCCCACAGATACGCAGTATTTT. The encoded protein is CASSPGQGPTDTQYF. This receptor chain uses TRBV12-3 or TRBV12-4 and TRBJ2-3; the central 9 bases match TRBD1. From cysteine to phenylalanine, the CDR3 is 15 amino acids long. Only CDR3 DNA remains: 45 bases, in frame from the first base. V loses 6 bases at its end and J loses 2 bases; junction bases beyond the gene matches: 6.